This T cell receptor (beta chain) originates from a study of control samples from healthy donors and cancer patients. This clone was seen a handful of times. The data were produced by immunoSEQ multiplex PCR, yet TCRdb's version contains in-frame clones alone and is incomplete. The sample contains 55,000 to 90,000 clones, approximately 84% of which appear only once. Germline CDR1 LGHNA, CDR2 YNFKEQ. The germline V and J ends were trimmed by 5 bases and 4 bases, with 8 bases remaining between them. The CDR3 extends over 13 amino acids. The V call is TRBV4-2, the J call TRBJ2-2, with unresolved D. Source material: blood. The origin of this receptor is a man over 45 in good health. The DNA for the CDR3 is TGTGCCAGCAGCTGGGAAAGCACCGGGGAGCTGTTTTTT. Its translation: CASSWESTGELFF.